A single sample gave rise to the 21 T cell receptor beta chains below, sequenced in a study of T cell changes during pregnancy in multiple sclerosis. The protocol was immunoSEQ multiplex PCR, while the TCRdb copy is restricted to in-frame clones and leaves out a portion. The sample lists around 60,000 clones; roughly 92% were seen once. This sample comprised peripheral blood, obtained in the second trimester of pregnancy. The receptors here all came from a female donor with multiple sclerosis, enrolled in a pregnancy study.

This chain connects TRBV6-6 to TRBJ2-1; a weak D match, TRBD1 (6 bases). Trimming took 6 bases from V and 0 from J, leaving 15 bases between them. This CDR3 has 16 amino acids. Germline V gene data show CDR1 as MNHNY and CDR2 as SVGAGI (reference sequence). CDR3 sequence: CASRNRDLSSYNEQFF. The CDR3 DNA sequence: TGTGCCAGCAGAAACAGGGACCTTAGCTCCTACAATGAGCAGTTCTTC.

Concerning this clone: Other nucleotide sequences in the sample specify the same CDR3. The chain couples TRBV9 to TRBJ2-7; 7 nucleotides match TRBD2. This CDR3 has 15 residues. Germline-derived CDR1 and CDR2 are SGDLS and YYNGEE. V dropped 0 bases and J dropped 2; count of bases not matched to a gene: 5. The CDR3 nucleotides read TGTGCCAGCAGCGTAGGGCTAGCGGAAACCTACGAGCAGTACTTC. Its translation: CASSVGLAETYEQYF.

The chain is built from TRBV7-2 and TRBJ1-2; D remains ambiguous. Trimming took off 4 bases at V and 8 bases at J, with 8 bases between the two ends. The V gene's germline CDR1 is SGHTA and CDR2 FQGNSA. The CDR3 runs 11 residues. The DNA for the CDR3 is TGTGCCAGCAGCTCCGGCGGGGGCTACACCTTC. Translation: CASSSGGGYTF.

This chain joins TRBV7-2 and TRBJ2-3; no firm D call. The V gene lost 2 bases and the J gene lost 3 bases, with 24 bases spanning the gap. This CDR3 is 19 amino acids long. Germline V lookup: CDR1 SGHTA, CDR2 FQGNSA. CDR3 bases: TGTGCCAGCAGCTTAACCCCCCGGGTCTATAGCTCGGTGACAGATACGCAGTATTTT. It specifies CASSLTPRVYSSVTDTQYF.

This clone was counted a single time. The chain joins TRBV12-5 to TRBJ2-6, with 8 bases fitting TRBD1. The CDR3 runs to 13 residues. Germline lookup yields CDR1 LGHNT and CDR2 FRNRAP. The CDR3 bases are TGTGTATCTCAGGGGGCCGGGGCCAACGTCCTGACTTTC. This translates into CVSQGAGANVLTF.

This chain joins TRBV27 and TRBJ2-7, with 11 positions matching TRBD1. V dropped 10 bases and J dropped 7; count of bases not matched to a gene: 9. The CDR3 has 13 residues. Looked up from germline, CDR1 is MNHEY and CDR2 is SMNVEV (reference sequence). The CDR3 reads CAKKGQGASEQYF. In nucleotides, the CDR3 is TGTGCCAAAAAAGGACAGGGGGCGTCGGAGCAGTACTTC.

The chain recombines TRBV27 with TRBJ2-3, with 9 bases aligning to TRBD2. Germline V lookup: CDR1 MNHEY, CDR2 SMNVEV (reference sequence). The V and J ends lost 5 bases and 2 bases, in that order; junction bases with no gene match: 14. This CDR3 contains 18 residues. The DNA of the CDR3 is TGTGCCAGCAGTCCTAGAGGGGCTAGCGGGATATACACAGATACGCAGTATTTT. This gives the protein CASSPRGASGIYTDTQYF.

The table lists this clone with a count of one. The chain is built from TRBV25-1 and TRBJ2-7; 8 nucleotides line up with TRBD2. The ends lost 2 bases at V and 2 bases at J; junction bases unmatched: 11. The germline CDR1 and CDR2 sequences are MGHDK and SYGVNS. The CDR3 sequence is 17 residues long. The CDR3 bases are TGTGCCAGCAGTGAACTTTCCCCTAGCGGGTACCCCTACGAGCAGTACTTC. Translation gives CASSELSPSGYPYEQYF.

The chain has TRBV5-1 and TRBJ1-4; the match to TRBD1 covers 8 bases. The V and J ends lost 4 bases and 4 bases, in that order; junction bases with no gene match: 9. Germline CDR1 reads SGHRS; CDR2 reads YFSETQ. The CDR3 has 16 amino acids. In nucleotides, the CDR3 is TGCGCCAGCAGCCAAAATGGACAGGGAAGTAATGAAAAACTGTTTTTT. Encoded protein: CASSQNGQGSNEKLFF.

With respect to this clone: Sequence at one end of the junction differs from germline and may be a read error. The rearrangement uses TRBV7-7 and TRBJ2-6; 10 positions match TRBD1. The CDR3 is 19 residues long. The germline gives CDR1 SSHAT, CDR2 FNYEAQ (reference sequence). CDR3 residues: CASSRIRDRGWSWANVLTF. The CDR3 nucleotides read TGTGCTAGCAGCCGAATTAGGGACAGGGGATGGTCCTGGGCCAACGTCCTGACTTTC.

The V call is TRBV2, the J call TRBJ1-2; 9 bases fit TRBD1. The V segment lost 5 bases and the J segment 5 bases; nucleotides outside the gene matches: 6. Germline-derived CDR1 and CDR2 are SNHLY and FYNNEI. The CDR3 is made up of 14 amino acids. CDR3 coding DNA: TGTGCCAGCAGTCCCGGACAGGGGCCGTATGGCTACACCTTC. Translated, it gives CASSPGQGPYGYTF.

The DNA of the CDR3 is TGTGCCAGCTCACCACTAGCGGGAGGGATGAGTCGCGAGCAGTACTTC. This translates into CASSPLAGGMSREQYF. The J gene is TRBJ2-7, the V gene TRBV18; TRBD2 aligns across 11 bases. The CDR3 consists of 16 residues. Per germline, CDR1 KGHSH and CDR2 LQKENI. After removal of 1 base from V and 6 bases from J, the junction contained 8 bases not matched to a gene.

The gene calls are TRBV7-2 and TRBJ2-1; D not certain. The CDR3 is 12 residues long. Germline-derived CDR1 and CDR2 are SGHTA and FQGNSA. V was pared by 1 base and J by 9 bases, with 7 bases between. The CDR3: CASSLGTGEQFF. In nucleotides, the CDR3 is TGTGCCAGCAGCTTAGGTACGGGTGAGCAGTTCTTC.

The J gene is TRBJ2-3, the V gene TRBV30; D ambiguous. Germline CDR1 is GTSNPN and CDR2 is SVGIG (reference sequence). The CDR3 totals 11 residues. Trimming removed 4 bases from V and 4 bases from J, with 6 bases in between. CDR3 region: CAWKSADTQYF. In DNA, the CDR3 is TGTGCCTGGAAATCCGCAGATACGCAGTATTTT.

The rearrangement uses TRBV28 and TRBJ2-5, with D unresolved. V was clipped by 5 bases and J by 2 bases, with 6 bases between them. The CDR3 loop spans 12 amino acids. Germline values: CDR1 MDHEN, CDR2 SYDVKM. CDR3 region: CASSSAQETQYF. The CDR3 DNA reads TGTGCCAGCAGTAGCGCGCAAGAGACCCAGTACTTC.

The chain employs TRBV9 and TRBJ2-3; D might be TRBD2 (6 bases). CDR3 length: 14 residues. V shed 4 bases and J shed 4 bases, with 13 bases lying between them. The V gene's germline CDR1 is SGDLS and CDR2 YYNGEE. The DNA for the CDR3 is TGTGCCAGCAGCACGGTGGGGGGTCCAGATACGCAGTATTTT. Translating gives CASSTVGGPDTQYF.

The rearrangement joins TRBV2 to TRBJ1-1, with D hard to call. Trimming took off 4 bases at V and 0 bases at J, with 9 bases between the two ends. The CDR3 consists of 14 residues. Germline lookup yields CDR1 SNHLY and CDR2 FYNNEI. CDR3 nucleotides: TGTGCCAGCAGTGGTAACATCTTGAACACTGAAGCTTTCTTT. It codes for CASSGNILNTEAFF.

The V gene is TRBV6-6, the J gene TRBJ2-7; 7 bases are a match to TRBD1. The CDR3 totals 14 residues. Trimming removed 4 bases from V and 6 bases from J; junction bases left unmatched: 9. Germline-derived CDR1 and CDR2 are MNHNY and SVGAGI (reference sequence). The CDR3 DNA is TGTGCCAGCAGTTCCGACACGACAGGGACCGAGCAGTACTTC. Its translation is CASSSDTTGTEQYF.

The chain joins TRBV10-3 to TRBJ1-2; D call uncertain. The CDR3 runs to 13 residues. V shed 8 bases and J shed 4 bases, with 14 bases lying between them. The germline V gene encodes CDR1 ENHRY and CDR2 SYGVKD. Written as DNA, the CDR3 is TGTGCCATCTGGAGGGAAGGCGTCTATGGCTACACCTTC. The encoded protein is CAIWREGVYGYTF.

The J gene is TRBJ2-7, the V gene TRBV4-1; 11 bases map to TRBD2. CDR1 is MGHRA, CDR2 YSYEKL, per germline. Trimming took 4 bases from V and 5 from J; bases not matched to a gene: 10. This CDR3 is 16 amino acids long. CDR3 sequence: CASSLSSGRASDEQYF. The CDR3 coding sequence is TGCGCCAGCAGCCTCAGTAGCGGGAGGGCCTCGGACGAGCAGTACTTC.

The CDR3 here is CASSQTGIGTEAFF. The CDR3 region has the DNA TGTGCCAGCAGCCAGACGGGGATCGGCACTGAAGCTTTCTTT. The chain is built from TRBV7-2 and TRBJ1-1; D gene ambiguous. The CDR3 spans 14 residues. V shed 5 bases and J shed 4 bases, with 14 bases lying between them. Germline V gene data show CDR1 as SGHTA and CDR2 as FQGNSA.